The 17 T cell receptor beta chains below were found in one sample sequenced in a study of T cell repertoires in cytomegalovirus infection. TCRdb redid the calling of the reads with MiXCR, one entry per CDR3 protein. The data show approximately 590,000 distinct CDR3 sequences, with just under 40% seen just once and around 48% held by the top ten. Which antigens these TCRs recognize remains unknown. Sequencing used cultured PBMCs, obtained from culture after CMV antigen stimulation. These receptors were obtained from a human donor in good health (CMV status not recorded). Some clones in this sample may be carry-over from other donors' samples.

A few counts support this clonotype. The chain recombines TRBV7-2 with TRBJ2-6; D is undetermined. Germline V gene lookup returns CDR1 SGHTA and CDR2 FQGNSA. V was trimmed by 8 bases and J by 3 bases, leaving 5 bases between them. The CDR3 loop spans 12 amino acids. The CDR3 reads CASGRGANVLTF. The CDR3 DNA follows: TGTGCCAGCGGACGTGGGGCCAACGTCCTGACTTTC.

The chain uses TRBV4-3 and TRBJ1-2; D unresolved. The V gene's germline CDR1 is LGHNA and CDR2 YSLEER. With 4 bases removed from V and 5 bases from J, the gap between germline ends came to 17 bases. The CDR3 spans 15 residues. CDR3 amino acids: CASSPQDGAEYGYTF. In DNA, the CDR3 is TGCGCCAGCAGCCCCCAAGACGGAGCAGAATATGGCTACACCTTC.

This clonotype was seen a handful of times. V usage is TRBV7-9 and J usage is TRBJ2-2, with D unclear. V lost 5 bases, J lost 4 bases, and 11 bases lay in between. This CDR3 spans 14 amino acids. The germline V gene encodes CDR1 SEHNR and CDR2 FQNEAQ (reference sequence). The CDR3 protein is CASSPRGVTGELFF. CDR3 in DNA: TGTGCCAGCAGCCCGCGTGGGGTCACCGGGGAGCTGTTTTTT.

The chain couples TRBV12-3 or TRBV12-4 to TRBJ1-5; maybe TRBD1 (6 bases). Deletions cut 1 base from V and 9 bases from J, with 10 bases between. The CDR3 loop spans 13 amino acids. The DNA for the CDR3 is TGTGCCAGCAGTTTAGGGCAGGGGACGCCCCAGCATTTT. This sequence encodes CASSLGQGTPQHF.

This clonotype is categorized as medium-sized (0.01 to 0.1%). The chain joins TRBV7-2 to TRBJ2-5; the match to TRBD1 covers 8 bases. Germline trimming cut 3 bases from V and 1 base from J; bases unmatched to any gene: 4. Germline V gives CDR1 SGHTA, CDR2 FQGNSA. The CDR3 has 15 amino acids. CDR3 nucleotides: TGTGCCAGCAGCTTCCAGGGGGCTCGCCAAGAGACCCAGTACTTC. Protein product: CASSFQGARQETQYF.

The chain employs TRBV7-2 and TRBJ2-1; unclear D gene. From germline, CDR1 is SGHTA and CDR2 FQGNSA. Deletions cut 3 bases from V and 4 bases from J, with 13 bases between. This CDR3 comprises 15 residues. The CDR3: CASSLAANVYNEQFF. CDR3 nucleotide sequence: TGTGCCAGCAGCTTGGCTGCGAACGTGTACAATGAGCAGTTCTTC.

In its sample, this clonotype was seen a few times. The chain carries TRBV7-8 and TRBJ2-7; no reliable D call. Per germline, CDR1 SGHVS and CDR2 FQNEAQ. Trimming left V 1 base short and J 2 bases short, with 12 bases between. The CDR3 runs to 15 residues. The CDR3 reads CASSLDGGGTYEQYF. The CDR3 region has the DNA TGTGCCAGCAGCTTAGACGGCGGCGGCACCTACGAGCAGTACTTC.

This clonotype was counted only a few times. V is TRBV7-2 and J is TRBJ2-1; D possibly corresponds to TRBD2 (6 bases). CDR3 length equals 14 residues. Trimming took off 7 bases at V and 5 bases at J, with 15 bases between the two ends. Per germline, CDR1 SGHTA and CDR2 FQGNSA. CDR3 sequence reads: CASKDGGVNNEQFF. DNA of the CDR3: TGTGCCAGCAAGGATGGCGGGGTAAACAATGAGCAGTTCTTC.

The chain recombines TRBV6-6 with TRBJ1-5; D is possibly TRBD1 (5 bases). CDR1 is MNHNY, CDR2 SVGAGI, per germline (reference sequence). CDR3 length: 14 residues. V dropped 2 bases and J dropped 5 bases, with 10 bases sitting between them. CDR3 coding DNA: TGTGCCAGCAGTTACCGGGACCGGGATCAGCCCCAGCATTTT. This sequence encodes CASSYRDRDQPQHF.

The J gene is TRBJ2-1, the V gene TRBV28; 14 bases align to TRBD2. The CDR3 loop spans 15 amino acids. After removal of 10 bases from V and 8 bases from J, the junction contained 10 bases not matched to a gene. The germline V gene encodes CDR1 MDHEN and CDR2 SYDVKM. The CDR3 bases are TGTGCCACCAGACTAGCGGGGGGGCCCATACATGAGCAGTTCTTC. The encoded protein is CATRLAGGPIHEQFF. Using reference TRBV28 and TRBJ2-1 for the parts outside the CDR3, the full variable domain is DVKVTQSSRYLVKRTGEKVFLECVQDMDHENMFWYRQDPGLGLRLIYFSYDVKMKEKGDIPEGYSVSREKKERFSLILESASTNQTSMYLCATRLAGGPIHEQFFGPGTRLTVL.

This clonotype was observed many times. The chain combines TRBV7-2 with TRBJ1-3; D is unresolved. Between the trimmed V and J ends, which lost 1 base and 3 bases, there was a span of 1 base. The CDR3 sequence is 12 residues long. Germline lookup yields CDR1 SGHTA and CDR2 FQGNSA. The CDR3 spells CASSLVGNTIYF. CDR3 DNA: TGTGCCAGCAGCTTAGTTGGAAACACCATATATTTT.

V and J are TRBV7-2 and TRBJ2-7; the D gene is possibly TRBD1 (6 bases). The CDR3 runs to 16 residues. The V gene's germline CDR1 is SGHTA and CDR2 FQGNSA. Deletions cut 3 bases from V and 4 bases from J, with 19 bases between. CDR3 nucleotides: TGTGCCAGCAGCTTTGGGGGCGGTATAGCCCTTTACGAGCAGTACTTC. Its protein product is CASSFGGGIALYEQYF.

This clonotype was seen a handful of times. The V and J genes are TRBV11-1 and TRBJ2-2; D gene unclear. Trimming took off 4 bases at V and 4 bases at J, with 10 bases between the two ends. The CDR3 has 14 residues. Germline V gene data show CDR1 as SGHAT and CDR2 as FQDESV (reference sequence). The CDR3, as DNA: TGTGCCAGCAGCTATAGCCTGTCCACCGGGGAGCTGTTTTTT. Protein sequence: CASSYSLSTGELFF. The variable domain in full, completed from reference TRBV11-1 and TRBJ2-2, reads EAEVAQSPRYKITEKSQAVAFWCDPISGHATLYWYRQILGQGPELLVQFQDESVVDDSQLPKDRFSAERLKGVDSTLKIQPAELGDSAMYLCASSYSLSTGELFFGEGSRLTVL.

In this sample, this clonotype turned up a few times. V is TRBV7-2 and J is TRBJ2-1; perhaps TRBD2 as D (6 bases). CDR1 SGHTA and CDR2 FQGNSA come from the germline V gene. CDR3 length: 15 residues. Trimming removed 6 bases from V and 4 bases from J, with 16 bases in between. The CDR3 region is CASSQQAGTYNEQFF. The CDR3 DNA is TGTGCCAGCAGTCAGCAGGCGGGAACGTACAATGAGCAGTTCTTC.

This sequence joins TRBV6-2 or TRBV6-3 and TRBJ2-7; 11 bases match TRBD2. Germline values: CDR1 MNHEY, CDR2 SVGEGT. CDR3 size: 14 residues. The V segment lost 9 bases and the J segment 0 bases; nucleotides outside the gene matches: 4. CDR3 DNA: TGTGCCAGTCGACTAGCGGGAAGCTCCTACGAGCAGTACTTC. Its translation is CASRLAGSSYEQYF.

The genes are TRBV12-3 or TRBV12-4 and TRBJ2-1; D is ambiguous. Deletions cut 3 bases from V and 3 bases from J, with 15 bases between. This CDR3 is built from 16 residues. The CDR3 is CASSFLRRSDYNEQFF. DNA of the CDR3: TGTGCCAGCAGTTTCCTTAGAAGGTCGGACTACAATGAGCAGTTCTTC.

The chain joins TRBV20-1 to TRBJ2-2; the match to TRBD1 covers 8 bases. Germline loops: CDR1 DFQATT, CDR2 SNEGSKA (reference sequence). The CDR3 extends over 15 amino acids. V lost 4 bases and J lost 6; bases outside the gene matches: 10. DNA for the CDR3: TGCAGTGCTATAAGGGTCGGCAGGGGGCCCGGGGAGCTGTTTTTT. Protein: CSAIRVGRGPGELFF.